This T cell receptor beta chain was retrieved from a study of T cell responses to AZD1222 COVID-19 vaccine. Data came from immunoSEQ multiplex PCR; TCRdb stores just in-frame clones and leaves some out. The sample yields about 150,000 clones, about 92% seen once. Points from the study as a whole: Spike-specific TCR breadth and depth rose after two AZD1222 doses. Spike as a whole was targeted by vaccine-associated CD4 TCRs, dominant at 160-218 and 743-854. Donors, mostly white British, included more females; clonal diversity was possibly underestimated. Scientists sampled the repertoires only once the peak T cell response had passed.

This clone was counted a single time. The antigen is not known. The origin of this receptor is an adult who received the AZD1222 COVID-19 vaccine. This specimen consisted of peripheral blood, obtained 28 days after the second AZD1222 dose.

The CDR3 nucleotides read TGCGCCAGCAGCTTAAACCCCGGGCTAGCGGGAGTTTCAGATACGCAGTATTTT. Translation: CASSLNPGLAGVSDTQYF. This chain links TRBV5-1 with TRBJ2-3; the match to TRBD2 covers 10 bases. The CDR3 consists of 18 residues. Germline values: CDR1 SGHRS, CDR2 YFSETQ. V gave up 2 bases and J gave up 4 bases; unmatched junction bases: 13.